The 23 T cell receptor beta chains below all came from one sample that was sequenced in a study of blood T cell repertoires in COVID-19. TCRdb's table, derived via immunoSEQ multiplex PCR, lists solely in-frame clones and lacks some. This sample has around 230,000 clones, with about 85% found just once. The sample consisted of peripheral blood. The origin of the receptors is a woman over 75 with acute or convalescent COVID-19.

The chain is built from TRBV3-1 (or the pseudogene TRBV3-2) and TRBJ2-3, with TRBD1 as a possible D gene (5 bases). V lost 3 bases to trimming and J lost 5 bases, with 9 bases between them. Germline CDR1 reads LGHDT; CDR2 reads YNNKEL (reference sequence). This CDR3 is built from 13 residues. The CDR3 protein is CASSQGPGDTQYF. The CDR3 nucleotides read TGTGCCAGCAGCCAGGGGCCCGGAGATACGCAGTATTTT.

As for this clone: One end of the junction does not line up with germline, which may come from a read error. Other nucleotide sequences from this sample produce the same CDR3. The chain employs TRBV2 and TRBJ1-2; 9 nucleotides align to TRBD1. Per the germline V gene, CDR1 is SNHLY and CDR2 is FYNNEI. The CDR3 totals 14 residues. CDR3 sequence reads: CASSEAGQGYGYTF. The CDR3 DNA reads as TGTGCCAGCAGTGAAGCGGGACAGGGCTATGGTTACACCTTC.

V is TRBV11-2 and J is TRBJ2-7, with 11 nucleotides matching TRBD2. V was clipped by 5 bases and J by 3 bases; unmatched bases: 3. This CDR3 has 14 amino acids. CDR1 and CDR2 (germline): SGHAT, FQNNGV. In DNA, the CDR3 is TGTGCCAGCAGCCCGGGACTAGCGGACTACGAGCAGTACTTC. Amino acid sequence: CASSPGLADYEQYF.

The chain has TRBV19 and TRBJ1-2; 10 bases line up with TRBD1. The germline V gene encodes CDR1 LNHDA and CDR2 SQIVND (reference sequence). CDR3 length: 15 residues. V dropped 5 bases and J dropped 4; count of bases not matched to a gene: 7. CDR3: CASSPSGTGVYGYTF. The CDR3 DNA reads TGTGCCAGTAGTCCTTCCGGGACAGGGGTCTATGGCTACACCTTC.

Worth noting for this clone: Other nucleotide sequences in the sample specify the same CDR3. The chain uses TRBV5-1 and TRBJ1-2; 7 nucleotides agree with TRBD1. Germline V lookup: CDR1 SGHRS, CDR2 YFSETQ. CDR3 size: 13 residues. The trim removed 4 bases at V and 4 bases at J, leaving 4 bases unmatched. In DNA form, the CDR3 reads TGCGCCAGCAGCCCCGACAGGGTCTATGGCTACACCTTC. Translating gives CASSPDRVYGYTF.

This clone was detected once. This CDR3 is CASSPRGLHTDTQYF. The DNA of the CDR3 is TGTGCCAGCAGCCCCAGAGGACTTCACACAGATACGCAGTATTTT. V gene TRBV5-6 combines with J gene TRBJ2-3; a possible D gene is TRBD2 (5 bases). The CDR3 totals 15 residues. The germline V gene has CDR1 SGHDT and CDR2 YYEEEE. Between the trimmed V and J ends, which lost 4 bases and 2 bases, there was a span of 14 bases. The complete variable domain, with remaining parts taken from reference TRBV5-6 and TRBJ2-3, reads DAGVTQSPTHLIKTRGQQVTLRCSPKSGHDTVSWYQQALGQGPQFIFQYYEEEERQRGNFPDRFSGHQFPNYSSELNVNALLLGDSALYLCASSPRGLHTDTQYFGPGTRLTVL.

The chain employs TRBV3-1 (or the pseudogene TRBV3-2) and TRBJ1-5; 11 positions agree with TRBD1. J was trimmed by 2 bases and V by 4 bases; bases with no gene match: 7. In germline, CDR1 is LGHDT, CDR2 YNNKEL (reference sequence). The CDR3 length is 17 residues. The CDR3 reads CASSLHEGQGGNQPQHF. Here the CDR3 DNA reads TGTGCCAGCAGCCTACACGAGGGACAGGGGGGCAATCAGCCCCAGCATTTT.

The V call is TRBV5-8, the J call TRBJ1-6; no firm D call. V was trimmed by 4 bases and J by 10 bases, leaving 12 bases between them. CDR1 SGHTS and CDR2 YDEGEE come from the germline V gene. The CDR3 sequence is 13 residues long. In DNA form, the CDR3 reads TGTGCCAGCAGCAGCGGGGAGGGCTCACCCCTCCACTTT. Amino acid sequence: CASSSGEGSPLHF.

In the case of this clone: Other DNA sequences of this sample code for an identical CDR3. Written as DNA, the CDR3 is TGCGCCAGCAGCTTGGGACAGGGTTTCACTGAAGCTTTCTTT. Residues: CASSLGQGFTEAFF. The genes are TRBV5-1 and TRBJ1-1, with 7 bases matching TRBD1. The V segment lost 0 bases and the J segment 4 bases; nucleotides outside the gene matches: 3. The CDR3 sequence is 14 residues long. The germline CDR1 and CDR2 sequences are SGHRS and YFSETQ.

The DNA of the CDR3 is TGTGCCAGCAGTGAACAGGGAATCACTGAAGCTTTCTTT. Translating it yields CASSEQGITEAFF. The V call is TRBV2, the J call TRBJ1-1, with D possibly TRBD1 on 5 matching bases. The CDR3 is 13 residues long. Between the trimmed V and J ends, which lost 2 bases and 4 bases, there was a span of 8 bases. Per germline, CDR1 SNHLY and CDR2 FYNNEI.

In this sample, this clone turned up once. The rearrangement uses TRBV12-5 and TRBJ1-2, with a tentative D call TRBD1 (6 bases). Trimming cost V 3 bases and J 3 bases, with 17 bases left between them. The CDR3 has 16 amino acids. CDR1 and CDR2 from the germline V gene are LGHNT and FRNRAP. The CDR3 region has the DNA TGTGCTAGTGGTTTCGGGGGGACAAAGTTATACTATGGCTACACCTTC. Its translation is CASGFGGTKLYYGYTF.

The chain combines TRBV25-1 with TRBJ1-1, with unresolved D. V was trimmed by 1 base and J by 2 bases, leaving 11 bases between them. This CDR3 contains 15 residues. Germline V CDR1 and CDR2: MGHDK, SYGVNS. CDR3 nucleotides: TGTGCCAGCAGTGAATCGGTACAGATCAACACTGAAGCTTTCTTT. This encodes CASSESVQINTEAFF. Based on the CDR3 plus reference TRBV25-1 and TRBJ1-1, the full variable domain is EADIYQTPRYLVIGTGKKITLECSQTMGHDKMYWYQQDPGMELHLIHYSYGVNSTEKGDLSSESTVSRIRTEHFPLTLESARPSHTSQYLCASSESVQINTEAFFGQGTRLTVV.

This clone was seen a few times. The chain has TRBV7-4 and TRBJ2-1, with D possibly matching TRBD1 (5 bases). The ends were cut back, 2 bases at V and 5 bases at J, with 25 bases in the middle. The CDR3 runs 19 residues. Germline lookup yields CDR1 SGHVT and CDR2 SQSDAQ. The CDR3 DNA reads as TGTGCCAGCAGCTTAAGCCCGAAGGTATGCTTGGACAACGACAATGAGCAGTTCTTC. Translated, it gives CASSLSPKVCLDNDNEQFF.

The DNA of the CDR3 is TGTGCCAGCAGCGTCAGCGGGGGGGCGGATGAGCAGTTCTTC. This encodes CASSVSGGADEQFF. The chain combines TRBV7-2 with TRBJ2-1; 10 bases are a match to TRBD2. With V trimmed by 5 bases and J by 8 bases, 6 bases remained unmatched. CDR3 length: 14 amino acids. Germline V CDR1 and CDR2: SGHTA, FQGNSA.

The chain combines TRBV5-5 with TRBJ1-1, with D perhaps matching TRBD1 (5 bases). Germline-derived CDR1 and CDR2 are SGHKS and YYEKEE (reference sequence). The CDR3 extends over 15 amino acids. Trimming stripped 0 bases from V and 3 bases from J, with 12 bases between. The CDR3 spells CASSLVGRADTEAFF. CDR3 in DNA: TGTGCCAGCAGCTTGGTAGGCAGGGCGGACACTGAAGCTTTCTTT.

J is TRBJ1-6 and V is TRBV5-1, with D unclear. CDR1 is SGHRS and CDR2 is YFSETQ in the germline V gene. The CDR3 is made up of 13 amino acids. V was pared by 4 bases and J by 2 bases, with 4 bases between. CDR3: CASSQTYNSPLHF. The CDR3 DNA follows: TGCGCCAGCAGCCAGACCTATAATTCACCCCTCCACTTT.

This chain links TRBV11-2 with TRBJ2-7; 8 bases align to TRBD2. This CDR3 spans 16 amino acids. Germline V gene lookup returns CDR1 SGHAT and CDR2 FQNNGV. V was pared by 4 bases and J by 0 bases, with 8 bases of the junction left unmatched. The CDR3 protein is CASSSRLATGSYEQYF. The CDR3 DNA is TGTGCCAGCAGCTCAAGACTAGCGACCGGCTCCTACGAGCAGTACTTC.

The rearrangement uses TRBV28 and TRBJ2-5; TRBD1 is a possible D gene (5 bases). The length of the CDR3 is 13 residues. Germline V gene lookup returns CDR1 MDHEN and CDR2 SYDVKM. Deletions cut 8 bases from V and 2 bases from J, with 12 bases between. The CDR3 sequence is CASLGQPQETQYF. The CDR3 DNA sequence: TGTGCCAGCCTGGGGCAGCCACAAGAGACCCAGTACTTC.

The rearrangement uses TRBV25-1 and TRBJ2-1, with D maybe TRBD2 (7 bases). The CDR3 is made up of 14 amino acids. V was cut by 5 bases and J by 5 bases, with 13 bases left in between. Germline CDR1 MGHDK, CDR2 SYGVNS. CDR3 in amino acids: CASSYGGPNNEQFF. The CDR3 DNA reads TGTGCCAGCAGTTACGGGGGGCCAAACAATGAGCAGTTCTTC.

CDR3 DNA sequence: TGTGCCAGTAGTAAGCGCCTGACCGGACAGGGGTCGGGCTACACCTTC. This gives the protein CASSKRLTGQGSGYTF. This chain connects TRBV19 to TRBJ1-2; TRBD1 aligns across 9 bases. The CDR3 contains 16 residues. Germline V gene lookup returns CDR1 LNHDA and CDR2 SQIVND (reference sequence). V was clipped by 4 bases and J by 8 bases; unmatched bases: 14.

This clone has a single count. The chain has TRBV5-4 and TRBJ1-1, with 7 bases aligning to TRBD1. CDR3 length: 15 amino acids. With 2 bases clipped from V and 3 bases from J, the junction kept 7 bases outside the gene matches. Germline values: CDR1 SGHNT, CDR2 YYREEE (reference sequence). CDR3 in amino acids: CASSLGGSGYTEAFF. The CDR3 DNA sequence: TGTGCCAGCAGCTTAGGGGGCTCTGGTTACACTGAAGCTTTCTTT. Full variable domain (outside the CDR3, taken from reference TRBV5-4 and TRBJ1-1): ETGVTQSPTHLIKTRGQQVTLRCSSQSGHNTVSWYQQALGQGPQFIFQYYREEENGRGNFPPRFSGLQFPNYSSELNVNALELDDSALYLCASSLGGSGYTEAFFGQGTRLTVV.

The V and J genes are TRBV7-8 and TRBJ1-1, with a tentative D call TRBD1 (6 bases). Germline V gene data show CDR1 as SGHVS and CDR2 as FQNEAQ. The CDR3 spans 15 residues. The V end lost 4 bases, the J end lost 5 bases, and 17 bases lay between the germline ends. The CDR3, as DNA: TGTGCCAGCAGCTCTACGAGAGGGGGAGGGACTGAAGCTTTCTTT. As protein: CASSSTRGGGTEAFF.

The chain carries TRBV11-3 and TRBJ2-2, with D unclear. With 6 bases removed from V and 8 bases from J, the gap between germline ends came to 10 bases. Germline CDR1 reads SGHNT; CDR2 reads YENEEA. CDR3 length: 12 amino acids. In DNA form, the CDR3 reads TGTGCCAGCAGTCAATCCACTGGGGAGCTGTTTTTT. Protein product: CASSQSTGELFF. Full variable domain (rest looked up from reference TRBV11-3 and TRBJ2-2): EAGVVQSPRYKIIEKKQPVAFWCNPISGHNTLYWYLQNLGQGPELLIRYENEEAVDDSQLPKDRFSAERLKGVDSTLKIQPAELGDSAVYLCASSQSTGELFFGEGSRLTVL.